This TCR beta chain was found in a study of IL-17A CD8 T cells in psoriatic arthritis synovium. Background on the whole study: The study aimed to define the phenotype, molecular profile and function of synovial IL-17A+CD8+ T cells in psoriatic arthritis pathogenesis. The investigation overall reported the following: In a couple of patients, many Tc17 clones were shared with the synovial Tc1 population, giving Morisita overlap indices above 0.75. Although over 4% of the repertoire was occupied by some individual clones, most synovial CD8+ subsets remained polyclonal. In psoriatic arthritis, TCRbeta sequencing revealed that synovial Tc17 cells were polyclonal (median clonality around 0.08). Because no psoriatic arthritis synovial tissue samples were available, cells were taken from synovial fluid instead of synovial tissue. Only a few patients were included in the TCR sequencing, a limited sample size that the authors acknowledged.

Based on the germline V gene, the CDR1 and CDR2 sequences are SGHVS and FQNEAQ. Trimming leaves V shorter by 2 bases and J shorter by 4 bases, with the junction holding 12 bases beyond the gene matches. From cysteine to phenylalanine, the CDR3 is 17 amino acids long. The read is trimmed to its CDR3 DNA, 51 bases read in frame from base 1. Regarding this clone: The antigen this receptor binds is unknown. No base qualities exist here, and no much larger clone lies one base off it.

After DNA extraction (Qiagen), TCRbeta V-D-J rearrangements were amplified in a bias-controlled manner and then sequenced at high throughput (immunoSEQ; Adaptive Biotech). For the original study's pipeline: Productive sequences were analyzed at sequence level using the immunoSEQ Analyzer platform. Clonality was calculated as 1 minus Pielou's evenness, with values from 0 (highly polyclonal) to 1 (monoclonal). The Morisita index, ranging from 0 (no similarity) to 1 (complete similarity), was used to quantify repertoire overlap between subsets. Entries here come from immuneACCESS through TCRdb and include only in-frame sequences with V and J called. Some clones fail to appear in such tables; in the studies checked, an unresolved V gene covers under half of the shortfall, and the cause of the remainder is unknown. D and trimming come from the DNA, and the V and J calls and clone size come from that table. The sample table records around 2,000 clones; 70% of these occur just once. The ten top clones hold 9% to 15% of the sample.

CD3+ T cells isolated by magnetic separation were stimulated with PMA and ionomycin for 1.5 hours and then labeled using IL-17A and IFNgamma cytokine secretion assays. Synovial fluid effusions were drawn from actively inflamed joints of patients with psoriatic arthritis. For each patient, synovial fluid served as the source from which three memory CD8+ T cell populations were isolated by sorting: Tc1 cells (IL-17A-IFNgamma+), Tc17 cells (IL-17A+) and the bulk memory fraction, allowing their TCR repertoires to be compared. The psoriatic arthritis patients fulfilled the Classification of Psoriatic Arthritis Study Group (CASPAR) criteria. Cytokine-secreting cells were counterstained with a viability dye and with anti-CD3, CD8, CD14 and CD4 antibodies and were sorted on a BD FACSAria. TCRbeta sequencing was performed on sorted synovial fluid CD8+ T cell subsets from a few patients with psoriatic arthritis. After isolation with Lymphoprep, synovial fluid mononuclear cells were cryopreserved in liquid nitrogen until use. The medium used for cryopreservation was made up of about 50% fetal calf serum and around 10% dimethyl sulfoxide.

Sequenced material: IL-17A+ (IFN-gamma+/-) memory CD8+ T cells from synovial fluid. The cell subset or site label corresponds to: IL-17A+IFNgamma+/- memory CD8+ (Tc17) cells. This receptor was obtained from a human donor with psoriatic arthritis. This chain is built from TRBV7-8 and TRBJ2-3; 7 junctional bases match TRBD2. The encoded CDR3 is CASSLNPGTMLSDTQYF. The sequenced DNA: TGTGCCAGCAGCTTAAACCCAGGGACTATGCTGTCAGATACGCAGTATTTT.